This entry lists 28 T cell receptor beta chains sequenced from one sample in a study of blood T cell repertoires in COVID-19. Profiling relied on immunoSEQ multiplex PCR, and the TCRdb table lists in-frame clones only, not all of them. The table has 15,000 to 20,000 clones, about 88% seen once. The sample taken for sequencing was peripheral blood. These receptors all come from a man aged 55 to 69 with acute or convalescent COVID-19.

This chain links TRBV19 with TRBJ2-3; perhaps TRBD1 as D (6 bases). The V end was cut by 3 bases, the J end by 3 bases, with 7 bases between. The CDR3 runs to 13 residues. CDR1 is LNHDA, CDR2 SQIVND, per germline (reference sequence). CDR3 sequence (DNA): TGTGCCAGTAGTATTGGACAGACAGATACGCAGTATTTT. Its protein is CASSIGQTDTQYF.

The gene calls are TRBV6-1 and TRBJ1-5; D is unresolved. Germline lookup yields CDR1 MNHNS and CDR2 SASEGT. The CDR3 has 15 residues. V lost 0 bases, J lost 1 base, and 7 bases lay in between. As DNA, the CDR3 is TGTGCCAGCAGTGAAGCGTACGGGAGCAATCAGCCCCAGCATTTT. Its translation: CASSEAYGSNQPQHF.

The rearrangement links TRBV28 to TRBJ2-7; 7 nucleotides match TRBD1. Germline V gene lookup returns CDR1 MDHEN and CDR2 SYDVKM. This CDR3 is 13 amino acids long. Losses at the gene ends were 6 bases for V and 2 bases for J; bases not matched to a gene: 4. The CDR3 protein is CASRPGQTYEQYF. CDR3 DNA sequence: TGTGCCAGCAGGCCGGGACAGACCTACGAGCAGTACTTC. The whole variable domain, remainder taken from reference TRBV28 and TRBJ2-7, is DVKVTQSSRYLVKRTGEKVFLECVQDMDHENMFWYRQDPGLGLRLIYFSYDVKMKEKGDIPEGYSVSREKKERFSLILESASTNQTSMYLCASRPGQTYEQYFGPGTRLTVT.

The table lists this clone with a count of one. The rearrangement uses TRBV27 and TRBJ2-7, with TRBD1 matching 8 bases. Germline CDR1 reads MNHEY; CDR2 reads SMNVEV (reference sequence). The junction had 17 bases not matched to a gene; V was cut back by 7 bases and J by 3 bases. The CDR3 loop spans 17 amino acids. The CDR3 region has the DNA TGTGCCAGCAACTCCATTAGGCACAGGACAGGGATCTACGAGCAGTACTTC. This encodes CASNSIRHRTGIYEQYF.

The CDR3 DNA sequence: TGTGCCAGCAGCTACGACCGGCTATTCGGGGGCTACACCTTC. Translated, it gives CASSYDRLFGGYTF. This chain connects TRBV6-5 to TRBJ1-2; D not resolved. The V and J ends lost 6 bases and 8 bases respectively, with 19 bases between them. CDR1 and CDR2 from the germline V gene are MNHEY and SVGAGI. The CDR3 loop spans 14 amino acids.

The chain links TRBV5-8 to TRBJ2-7; the D gene is possibly TRBD2 (7 bases). The CDR3 has 15 amino acids. Germline V gene lookup returns CDR1 SGHTS and CDR2 YDEGEE. V was shortened by 4 bases and J by 4 bases, with 18 bases between the two germline ends. In DNA, the CDR3 is TGTGCCAGCAGCCCCGGTACGGGGGGCCTTTACGAGCAGTACTTC. Its translation: CASSPGTGGLYEQYF.

The genes are TRBV6-4 and TRBJ2-6, with 10 bases identical to TRBD1. V dropped 4 bases and J dropped 0; count of bases not matched to a gene: 0. Germline assignment: CDR1 MRHNA and CDR2 SNTAGT. The CDR3 sequence is 16 residues long. The CDR3 spells CASSGTGGSGANVLTF. CDR3 in DNA: TGTGCCAGCAGTGGGACAGGGGGCTCTGGGGCCAACGTCCTGACTTTC.

In its sample, this clone was seen once. This chain connects TRBV5-4 to TRBJ2-7, with 11 bases aligning to TRBD2. Germline CDR1 SGHNT, CDR2 YYREEE (reference sequence). The V segment lost 0 bases and the J segment 3 bases; nucleotides outside the gene matches: 5. The CDR3 extends over 16 amino acids. In DNA form, the CDR3 reads TGTGCCAGCAGCTTGGAGACTAGCGGGAAGAGCTACGAGCAGTACTTC. Protein: CASSLETSGKSYEQYF.

The V call is TRBV25-1, the J call TRBJ2-3; 11 bases match TRBD1. Trimming removed 11 bases from V and 5 bases from J; junction bases left unmatched: 12. Germline V CDR1 and CDR2: MGHDK, SYGVNS. This CDR3 contains 15 residues. CDR3 region: CAGTRGGQGEDTQYF. The CDR3 DNA follows: TGTGCCGGCACCCGAGGGGGACAGGGGGAAGATACGCAGTATTTT.

The genes are TRBV5-1 and TRBJ1-6; tentative D call: TRBD1 (5 bases). V dropped 2 bases and J dropped 8 bases, with 11 bases sitting between them. The CDR3 covers 14 residues. Per the germline V gene, CDR1 is SGHRS and CDR2 is YFSETQ. The CDR3 protein is CASSFAGTDSPLHF. DNA of the CDR3: TGCGCCAGCAGCTTTGCGGGGACCGATTCACCCCTCCACTTT.

The chain uses TRBV28 and TRBJ1-1, with TRBD1 matching 10 bases. This CDR3 is built from 16 residues. Germline CDR1 and CDR2: MDHEN and SYDVKM. J was trimmed by 5 bases and V by 1 base; bases with no gene match: 7. The CDR3 region is CASSLYRTGGLTEAFF. The CDR3 coding sequence is TGTGCCAGCAGTTTATACAGGACAGGGGGTCTTACTGAAGCTTTCTTT.

The chain links TRBV2 to TRBJ2-1, with TRBD2 matching 12 bases. The germline V gene encodes CDR1 SNHLY and CDR2 FYNNEI. The CDR3 extends over 15 amino acids. V trimming: 6 bases; J trimming: 8 bases; junction bases outside the gene matches: 8. CDR3 sequence: CASRMLAGGNDEQFF. The CDR3 DNA sequence: TGTGCCAGCAGGATGCTAGCGGGGGGGAACGATGAGCAGTTCTTC. Drawing the rest from reference TRBV2 and TRBJ2-1, the complete variable domain is EPEVTQTPSHQVTQMGQEVILRCVPISNHLYFYWYRQILGQKVEFLVSFYNNEISEKSEIFDDQFSVERPDGSNFTLKIRSTKLEDSAMYFCASRMLAGGNDEQFFGPGTRLTVL.

This sequence joins TRBV7-8 and TRBJ1-2; D might be TRBD1 (5 bases). The CDR3 runs 13 residues. CDR1 is SGHVS and CDR2 is FQNEAQ in the germline V gene. Trimming took off 5 bases at V and 8 bases at J, with 15 bases between the two ends. Here the CDR3 DNA reads TGTGCCAGCAGCCCCCGTCAGGGCGACGGCTACACCTTC. As protein: CASSPRQGDGYTF.

This chain uses TRBV5-1 with TRBJ2-3, with D possibly matching TRBD2 (7 bases). The CDR3 covers 17 residues. The V end was cut by 0 bases, the J end by 4 bases, with 18 bases between. In germline, CDR1 is SGHRS, CDR2 YFSETQ. This CDR3 reads CASSLDGGGRQSDTQYF. The CDR3 coding sequence is TGCGCCAGCAGCTTGGATGGCGGGGGCCGGCAATCAGATACGCAGTATTTT.

The genes are TRBV2 and TRBJ2-3; the match to TRBD2 covers 16 bases. CDR1 SNHLY and CDR2 FYNNEI come from the germline V gene. V was pared by 7 bases and J by 3 bases, with 22 bases of the junction left unmatched. The CDR3 runs to 22 residues. The CDR3 DNA reads TGTGCCAGCACCGAGGGAGGGCGGTGGGGACTAGCGGGAGGGCCGGCGACAGATACGCAGTATTTT. Translated: CASTEGGRWGLAGGPATDTQYF. The complete variable domain, with remaining parts taken from reference TRBV2 and TRBJ2-3, reads EPEVTQTPSHQVTQMGQEVILRCVPISNHLYFYWYRQILGQKVEFLVSFYNNEISEKSEIFDDQFSVERPDGSNFTLKIRSTKLEDSAMYFCASTEGGRWGLAGGPATDTQYFGPGTRLTVL.

Here the CDR3 reads CASSLSPGQHNEQFF. In DNA form, the CDR3 reads TGTGCCAGCAGTCTATCTCCCGGACAGCACAATGAGCAGTTCTTC. This chain connects TRBV5-4 to TRBJ2-1, with D maybe TRBD1 (6 bases). Looked up from germline, CDR1 is SGHNT and CDR2 is YYREEE (reference sequence). The ends were cut back, 5 bases at V and 5 bases at J, with 17 bases in the middle. The CDR3 is made up of 15 amino acids.

The chain is built from TRBV27 and TRBJ1-2, with D perhaps TRBD1 (5 bases). V was pared by 3 bases and J by 8 bases, with 19 bases between. The CDR3 is 15 amino acids. Germline CDR1 and CDR2: MNHEY and SMNVEV (reference sequence). Here the CDR3 DNA reads TGTGCCAGCAGTTTTACAGACAGACCCCCTGACGGCTACACCTTC. Translation: CASSFTDRPPDGYTF.

This chain links TRBV19 with TRBJ2-7; 7 bases agree with TRBD1. From germline, CDR1 is LNHDA and CDR2 SQIVND (reference sequence). Trimming at V came to 6 bases and at J to 4 bases, leaving 9 bases not matched to a gene. The CDR3 is made up of 14 amino acids. Here the CDR3 reads CASSYNTGVYEQYF. CDR3 nucleotides: TGTGCCAGTAGCTATAATACAGGGGTGTACGAGCAGTACTTC.

CDR3 protein: CASSDTGTGELFF. For the CDR3, the DNA is TGTGCCAGCAGCGATACGGGGACCGGGGAGCTGTTTTTT. The rearrangement links TRBV7-8 to TRBJ2-2; a weak D match, TRBD2 (5 bases). Trimming pared 5 bases from V and 5 bases from J, leaving 9 bases between. CDR3 size: 13 residues. CDR1 and CDR2 from the germline V gene are SGHVS and FQNEAQ.

V usage is TRBV4-1 and J usage is TRBJ2-3, with D uncertain. The CDR3 contains 16 residues. V was shortened by 4 bases and J by 0 bases, with 14 bases between the two germline ends. Germline V gives CDR1 MGHRA, CDR2 YSYEKL. CDR3 residues: CASSLERSPSTDTQYF. The CDR3 DNA reads TGCGCCAGCAGCCTTGAGAGGAGCCCTAGCACAGATACGCAGTATTTT.

This clone counts as large. The CDR3 DNA reads TGCAGCGTAGCAGGACAGGGCAACTCCTACGAGCAGTACTTC. Encoded protein: CSVAGQGNSYEQYF. The chain links TRBV29-1 to TRBJ2-7; 8 bases are a match to TRBD1. CDR3 size: 14 residues. Germline CDR1 is SQVTM and CDR2 is ANQGSEA. The ends lost 6 bases at V and 0 bases at J; junction bases unmatched: 7.

This chain joins TRBV5-8 and TRBJ2-3; 11 nucleotides agree with TRBD1. J was trimmed by 5 bases and V by 1 base; bases with no gene match: 12. Germline-derived CDR1 and CDR2 are SGHTS and YDEGEE. The CDR3 extends over 18 amino acids. CDR3 residues: CASSLMYPGQGAVDTQYF. Written as DNA, the CDR3 is TGTGCCAGCAGCTTGATGTATCCAGGACAGGGGGCAGTAGATACGCAGTATTTT. Based on the CDR3 plus reference TRBV5-8 and TRBJ2-3, the full variable domain is EAGVTQSPTHLIKTRGQQATLRCSPISGHTSVYWYQQALGLGLQFLLWYDEGEERNRGNFPPRFSGRQFPNYSSELNVNALELEDSALYLCASSLMYPGQGAVDTQYFGPGTRLTVL.

This rearrangement joins TRBV19 to TRBJ2-7; 7 positions agree with TRBD1. V was clipped by 6 bases and J by 1 base; unmatched bases: 12. The germline gives CDR1 LNHDA, CDR2 SQIVND (reference sequence). The CDR3 runs 16 residues. The CDR3: CASRMNVGTASYEQYF. The CDR3 DNA follows: TGTGCCAGTAGGATGAATGTCGGGACAGCATCCTACGAGCAGTACTTC.

This rearrangement joins TRBV21-1 to TRBJ2-1; TRBD2, the table's D call, was not compared with the DNA. TRBV21-1 is shown as a pseudogene. The CDR3 sequence is 19 residues long. The CDR3 DNA reads as TGTGCCAGCAGCAAAACCCCGACTAGCGGGAGGCAAGAGGACAATGAGCAGTTCTTC. Amino acids: CASSKTPTSGRQEDNEQFF.

The CDR3 region is CASSLAGGFTDTQYF. CDR3 DNA sequence: TGTGCCAGCAGCCTAGCGGGAGGGTTTACAGATACGCAGTATTTT. J is TRBJ2-3 and V is TRBV3-1 (or the pseudogene TRBV3-2), with 11 bases matching TRBD2. This CDR3 spans 15 amino acids. CDR1 is LGHDT and CDR2 is YNNKEL in the germline V gene (reference sequence). The V and J ends lost 4 bases and 3 bases, in that order; junction bases with no gene match: 3.

V is TRBV3-1 (or the pseudogene TRBV3-2) and J is TRBJ2-1; 7 bases align to TRBD2. The CDR3 extends over 11 amino acids. Germline V gene data show CDR1 as LGHDT and CDR2 as YNNKEL (reference sequence). The ends lost 4 bases at V and 10 bases at J; junction bases unmatched: 1. This CDR3 reads CASSLGGEQFF. CDR3 DNA: TGTGCCAGCAGCCTGGGGGGGGAGCAGTTCTTC.

The chain has TRBV30 and TRBJ1-6, with D hard to call. V lost 1 base and J 4 bases, leaving 8 bases between the germline ends. CDR3 length equals 14 residues. The germline V gene encodes CDR1 GTSNPN and CDR2 SVGIG (reference sequence). DNA of the CDR3: TGTGCCTGGAGTGGACGGCGGTATAATTCACCCCTCCACTTT. Its translation is CAWSGRRYNSPLHF.

V is TRBV27 and J is TRBJ2-3; 11 positions match TRBD1. Per germline, CDR1 MNHEY and CDR2 SMNVEV (reference sequence). Germline trimming cut 5 bases from V and 4 bases from J; bases unmatched to any gene: 8. The CDR3 extends over 16 amino acids. The CDR3 sequence is CASSVTPGQGADTQYF. CDR3 nucleotide sequence: TGTGCCAGCAGTGTCACACCGGGACAGGGGGCAGATACGCAGTATTTT.